The text below deals with one T cell receptor (beta chain). One end of the junction does not line up with germline, which may come from a read error. CD4+ T cells from unexposed donors were obtained before the COVID-19 pandemic (2011-2018). The data belong to a study of CD4 T cells in relation to SARS-CoV-2 and coronaviruses. Produced via immunoSEQ multiplex PCR; TCRdb's table is partial and in-frame only. The sample includes some 69,000 clones, roughly 93% of them seen just once. The sequencing sample was made of naive CD4+ T cells from PBMCs. The subset is: naive CD4+ T cells isolated by negative enrichment. The source is a human donor in good health.

The CDR3 DNA follows: TGTGCCAGCACCTTGGGAGGGGCTAGTGAGCAGTTCTTC. It encodes CASTLGGASEQFF. The chain links TRBV5-6 to TRBJ2-1, with 7 bases lining up with TRBD2. Germline assignment: CDR1 SGHDT and CDR2 YYEEEE. The CDR3 contains 13 residues. Drawing the rest from reference TRBV5-6 and TRBJ2-1, the complete variable domain is DAGVTQSPTHLIKTRGQQVTLRCSPKSGHDTVSWYQQALGQGPQFIFQYYEEEERQRGNFPDRFSGHQFPNYSSELNVNALLLGDSALYLCASTLGGASEQFFGPGTRLTVL.